Shown below are 25 T cell receptor beta chains from a single sample sequenced in a study of blood T cells in healthy people across ages. A sample-barcoded 5' primer and a J-beta primer mix were used in a second PCR of roughly 6 to 12 cycles. TCRdb re-called the 5' RACE reads with MiXCR, one entry per CDR3 protein. This table has about 640,000 distinct CDR3 sequences, approximately 30% appearing once. The sample was blood. All receptors derive from a woman of 80 years or more in good health.

J is TRBJ2-1 and V is TRBV5-1, with 7 bases identical to TRBD2. The CDR3 consists of 21 residues. Germline-derived CDR1 and CDR2 are SGHRS and YFSETQ. With V trimmed by 3 bases and J by 0 bases, 21 bases remained unmatched. CDR3 in DNA: TGCGCCAGCAGCTCACTCGGGGGAGAACCATCAGCGGGAACCTCCTACAATGAGCAGTTCTTC. Its protein product is CASSSLGGEPSAGTSYNEQFF.

About this clonotype: A much larger clone differs by one base, so this may be a read error. The CDR3: CASSYSAGGPNNEQYF. As DNA, the CDR3 is TGTGCCAGCAGTTACTCGGCGGGGGGGCCGAACAATGAGCAGTACTTC. The chain links TRBV6-2 or TRBV6-3 to TRBJ2-7, with 9 bases that match TRBD2. Germline V gene sequence: CDR1 MNHEY, CDR2 SVGEGT. V trimming: 0 bases; J trimming: 7 bases; junction bases outside the gene matches: 10. This CDR3 is built from 16 residues.

With regard to this clonotype: This clone may be a read error of a much larger clone one base away. The chain uses TRBV10-3 and TRBJ2-1; D may be TRBD1 or TRBD2 (7 bases each). V lost 2 bases to trimming and J lost 0 bases, with 11 bases between them. Germline V gives CDR1 ENHRY, CDR2 SYGVKD. This CDR3 spans 16 amino acids. CDR3 sequence: CAISETRGGSYNEQFF. Written as DNA, the CDR3 is TGTGCCATCAGTGAGACCAGGGGGGGCTCCTACAATGAGCAGTTCTTC.

This clonotype was recorded at least ten times. This chain links TRBV29-1 with TRBJ2-3; D is unresolved. V was shortened by 4 bases and J by 4 bases, with 6 bases between the two germline ends. The germline V gene encodes CDR1 SQVTM and CDR2 ANQGSEA. The CDR3 length is 11 residues. Here the CDR3 DNA reads TGCAGCGTTGTAAGCGCAGATACGCAGTATTTT. This sequence encodes CSVVSADTQYF.

The chain recombines TRBV29-1 with TRBJ2-5, with TRBD1 matching 9 bases. This CDR3 is 13 amino acids long. Germline CDR1 SQVTM, CDR2 ANQGSEA. The CDR3: CSATRTGDETQYF. The CDR3 DNA is TGCAGTGCAACGCGGACAGGGGATGAGACCCAGTACTTC.

This clonotype was observed at least ten times. The J gene is TRBJ1-2, the V gene TRBV12-3 or TRBV12-4; D unresolved. The CDR3 sequence is 12 residues long. Between the trimmed V and J ends, which lost 6 bases and 8 bases, there was a span of 13 bases. CDR3 in DNA: TGTGCCAGCAGCGCTGGAGAGGGCGGCTACACCTTC. This codes for CASSAGEGGYTF.

This clonotype was recorded at least ten times. The chain links TRBV5-1 to TRBJ2-1; no clear D. Germline V lookup: CDR1 SGHRS, CDR2 YFSETQ. Trimming shortened V by 4 bases and J by 8 bases, and 25 bases separated the two germline ends. The length of the CDR3 is 17 residues. CDR3 in amino acids: CASSPTGPSAVGHEQFF. The CDR3 nucleotides are TGCGCCAGCAGCCCCACCGGGCCGTCAGCTGTAGGCCATGAGCAGTTCTTC.

This clonotype has a count of ten or more. This rearrangement joins TRBV5-1 to TRBJ2-5, with 8 nucleotides matching TRBD2. This CDR3 region has 14 residues. The V gene's germline CDR1 is SGHRS and CDR2 YFSETQ. V shed 2 bases, J shed 2 bases, and the junction held 2 bases outside the gene matches. CDR3 sequence (DNA): TGCGCCAGCAGCTTTAGCGGGGATCAAGAGACCCAGTACTTC. Its translation is CASSFSGDQETQYF.

The chain employs TRBV5-6 and TRBJ1-1; tentative D call: TRBD1 (5 bases). Germline CDR1 is SGHDT and CDR2 is YYEEEE. Trimming removed 4 bases at V and 1 base at J, with 14 bases between. The CDR3 loop spans 15 amino acids. The CDR3 loop reads CASSPRRGWNTEAFF. The CDR3 DNA reads as TGTGCCAGCAGCCCCCGGAGGGGTTGGAACACTGAAGCTTTCTTT.

This clonotype was detected many times. J is TRBJ2-1 and V is TRBV6-1, with 12 bases fitting TRBD1. The CDR3 consists of 15 residues. Germline trimming cut 11 bases from V and 8 bases from J; bases unmatched to any gene: 13. The V gene's germline CDR1 is MNHNS and CDR2 SASEGT. The CDR3 DNA follows: TGTGCCGCAGGGGGACAGGGGGCGATATCGGATGAGCAGTTCTTC. Its protein product is CAAGGQGAISDEQFF.

About this clonotype itself: Just one base apart from a much larger clone, this may be a read error. CDR3 sequence reads: CASKSADPDYGYTF. In nucleotides, the CDR3 is TGTGCCAGCAAATCGGCAGATCCTGACTATGGCTACACCTTC. This rearrangement joins TRBV27 to TRBJ1-2; no clear D gene. V was trimmed by 7 bases and J by 3 bases, leaving 15 bases between them. The germline gives CDR1 MNHEY, CDR2 SMNVEV (reference sequence). The CDR3 is made up of 14 amino acids.

This clonotype was observed many times. The genes are TRBV12-3 or TRBV12-4 and TRBJ1-3, with no clear D. CDR3 length: 13 amino acids. The V end was cut by 5 bases, the J end by 4 bases, with 9 bases between. Here the CDR3 reads CASSRFQGNTIYF. DNA of the CDR3: TGTGCCAGCAGTCGGTTCCAGGGAAACACCATATATTTT.

V usage is TRBV28 and J usage is TRBJ2-1; 7 bases are a match to TRBD1. V gave up 4 bases and J gave up 3 bases; unmatched junction bases: 9. This CDR3 is 16 amino acids long. CDR1 is MDHEN, CDR2 SYDVKM, per germline. CDR3 region: CASSWAQGYDYNEQFF. CDR3 DNA: TGTGCCAGCAGTTGGGCACAGGGGTATGACTACAATGAGCAGTTCTTC.

The DNA of the CDR3 is TGTGCCAGCAGCTTAGCCACGACGCAGGGCAGCACAGATACGCAGTATTTT. Translation gives CASSLATTQGSTDTQYF. The J gene is TRBJ2-3, the V gene TRBV7-6; D may be TRBD1 (5 bases). CDR3 length: 17 residues. Per germline, CDR1 SGHVS and CDR2 FNYEAQ. Trimming took 0 bases from V and 0 from J, leaving 13 bases between them.

The gene calls are TRBV7-2 and TRBJ2-7; the match to TRBD1 covers 7 bases. Trimming cost V 5 bases and J 1 base; bases outside gene matches: 8. Per the germline V gene, CDR1 is SGHTA and CDR2 is FQGNSA. This CDR3 comprises 15 residues. This chain's CDR3 is CASSNRQGPSYEQYF. CDR3 nucleotides: TGTGCCAGCAGCAACCGACAGGGCCCTTCCTACGAGCAGTACTTC.

With regard to this clonotype: An end of the junction does not agree with germline; a read error may underlie this. The chain couples TRBV5-1 to TRBJ2-3, with D maybe TRBD2 (5 bases). The CDR3 loop spans 14 amino acids. The germline gives CDR1 SGHRS, CDR2 YFSETQ. CDR3 amino acids: CASSLLEGTDAQYF. CDR3 sequence (DNA): TGCGCCAGCAGCCTACTCGAGGGCACAGATGCGCAGTATTTT. Supplemented by reference TRBV5-1 and TRBJ2-3, the full variable domain reads KAGVTQTPRYLIKTRGQQVTLSCSPISGHRSVSWYQQTPGQGLQFLFEYFSETQRNKGNFPGRFSGRQFSNSRSEMNVSTLELGDSALYLCASSLLEGTDAQYFGPGTRLTVL.

This chain uses TRBV7-2 with TRBJ1-6; D is unclear. From germline, CDR1 is SGHTA and CDR2 FQGNSA. V was trimmed by 5 bases and J by 4 bases, leaving 12 bases between them. This CDR3 is built from 15 residues. The CDR3, as DNA: TGTGCCAGCAGCGAGGGTTCGTTGTATAATTCACCCCTCCACTTT. This sequence encodes CASSEGSLYNSPLHF. Full variable domain (rest looked up from reference TRBV7-2 and TRBJ1-6): GAGVSQSPSNKVTEKGKDVELRCDPISGHTALYWYRQSLGQGLEFLIYFQGNSAPDKSGLPSDRFSAERTGGSVSTLTIQRTQQEDSAVYLCASSEGSLYNSPLHFGNGTRLTVT.

This clonotype was detected ten times or more. CDR3 nucleotide sequence: TGCAGTGGCTTTGACAGGGGGCCGAGCTCCTACGAGCAGTACTTC. This sequence encodes CSGFDRGPSSYEQYF. V gene TRBV20-1 combines with J gene TRBJ2-7; 10 bases agree with TRBD1. The CDR3 contains 15 residues. V lost 7 bases to trimming and J lost 0 bases; unmatched junction nucleotides: 9. CDR1 is DFQATT, CDR2 SNEGSKA, per germline (reference sequence).

This clonotype has ten or more counts. This chain joins TRBV4-1 and TRBJ2-3, with no clear D. The germline CDR1 and CDR2 sequences are MGHRA and YSYEKL. CDR3 length: 14 residues. The V end lost 0 bases, the J end lost 3 bases, and 7 bases lay between the germline ends. The CDR3 region is CASSQDWGTDTQYF. DNA for the CDR3: TGCGCCAGCAGCCAAGATTGGGGAACAGATACGCAGTATTTT.

The chain links TRBV6-1 to TRBJ2-7; D gene unclear. This CDR3 has 13 amino acids. Germline values: CDR1 MNHNS, CDR2 SASEGT. V shed 6 bases and J shed 4 bases, with 13 bases lying between them. CDR3 amino acids: CASRVLGPYEQYF. Written as DNA, the CDR3 is TGTGCCAGCAGGGTGCTCGGTCCTTACGAGCAGTACTTC.

This clonotype was seen once. The V call is TRBV20-1, the J call TRBJ1-1, with 7 bases matching TRBD1. The CDR3 loop spans 13 amino acids. Per the germline V gene, CDR1 is DFQATT and CDR2 is SNEGSKA (reference sequence). The V segment lost 7 bases and the J segment 5 bases; nucleotides outside the gene matches: 10. The CDR3: CSVRGGRGTEAFF. The CDR3 DNA follows: TGCAGTGTCAGGGGGGGGCGCGGGACTGAAGCTTTCTTT.

This clonotype came up many times. J is TRBJ2-1 and V is TRBV6-5; 7 nucleotides agree with TRBD2. This CDR3 comprises 19 residues. Germline CDR1 is MNHEY and CDR2 is SVGAGI. The junction had 13 bases not matched to a gene; V was cut back by 0 bases and J by 2 bases. CDR3 sequence: CASSYSSALADTPYNEQFF. The CDR3 nucleotides read TGTGCCAGCAGTTACTCGTCGGCTCTAGCGGACACTCCCTACAATGAGCAGTTCTTC.

On this clonotype itself: It may be a read error: a sequence one base away is much more abundant. The chain uses TRBV6-2 or TRBV6-3 and TRBJ2-1; 10 nucleotides agree with TRBD2. The germline V gene has CDR1 MNHEY and CDR2 SVGEGT. This CDR3 has 14 residues. The DNA for the CDR3 is TGTGCCAGCAGTCTAGCGGGGGCTCGGGTTGAGCGGTTCTTC. Protein product: CASSLAGARVERFF.

This clonotype was counted at least ten times. The CDR3: CASSWRGAAGDEQYF. CDR3 nucleotides: TGTGCCAGCAGTTGGCGGGGGGCCGCCGGGGACGAGCAGTACTTC. The chain links TRBV12-3 or TRBV12-4 to TRBJ2-7; 8 bases fit TRBD2. The CDR3 spans 15 residues. The ends lost 4 bases at V and 5 bases at J; junction bases unmatched: 10.

This clonotype was found many times. V usage is TRBV3-1 and J usage is TRBJ2-3, with D hard to call. CDR1 LGHDT and CDR2 YNNKEL come from the germline V gene (reference sequence). V was trimmed by 1 base and J by 4 bases, leaving 6 bases between them. CDR3 size: 13 residues. CDR3: CASSQVRADTQYF. DNA of the CDR3: TGTGCCAGCAGCCAAGTTCGGGCAGATACGCAGTATTTT.